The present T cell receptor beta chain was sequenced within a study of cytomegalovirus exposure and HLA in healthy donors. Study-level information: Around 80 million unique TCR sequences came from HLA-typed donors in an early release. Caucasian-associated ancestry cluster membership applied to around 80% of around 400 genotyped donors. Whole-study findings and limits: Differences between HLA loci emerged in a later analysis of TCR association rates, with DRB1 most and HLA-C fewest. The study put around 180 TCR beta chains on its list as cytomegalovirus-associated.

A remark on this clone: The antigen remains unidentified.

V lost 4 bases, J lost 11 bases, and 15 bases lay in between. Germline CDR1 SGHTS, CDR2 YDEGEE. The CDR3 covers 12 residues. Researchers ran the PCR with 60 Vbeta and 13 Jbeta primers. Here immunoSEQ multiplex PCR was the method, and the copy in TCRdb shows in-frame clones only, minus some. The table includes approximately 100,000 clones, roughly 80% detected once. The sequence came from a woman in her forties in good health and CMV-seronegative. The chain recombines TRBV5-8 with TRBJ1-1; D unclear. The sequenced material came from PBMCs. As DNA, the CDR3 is TGTGCCAGCAGCCCGGGGTCCGGGAAGGCTTTCTTT. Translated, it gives CASSPGSGKAFF.